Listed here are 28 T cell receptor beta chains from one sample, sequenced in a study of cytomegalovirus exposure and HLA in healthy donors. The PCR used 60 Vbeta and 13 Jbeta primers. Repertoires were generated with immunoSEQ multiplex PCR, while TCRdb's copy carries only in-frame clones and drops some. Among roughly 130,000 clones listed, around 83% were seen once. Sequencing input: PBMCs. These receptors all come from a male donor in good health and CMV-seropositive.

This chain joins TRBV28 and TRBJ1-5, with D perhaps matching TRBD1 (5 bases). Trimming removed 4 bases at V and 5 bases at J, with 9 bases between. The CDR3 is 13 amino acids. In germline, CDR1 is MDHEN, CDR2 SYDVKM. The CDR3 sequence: CASSSAGYQPQHF. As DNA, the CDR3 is TGTGCCAGCAGTTCGGCAGGGTATCAGCCCCAGCATTTT. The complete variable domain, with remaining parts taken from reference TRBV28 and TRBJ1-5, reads DVKVTQSSRYLVKRTGEKVFLECVQDMDHENMFWYRQDPGLGLRLIYFSYDVKMKEKGDIPEGYSVSREKKERFSLILESASTNQTSMYLCASSSAGYQPQHFGDGTRLSIL.

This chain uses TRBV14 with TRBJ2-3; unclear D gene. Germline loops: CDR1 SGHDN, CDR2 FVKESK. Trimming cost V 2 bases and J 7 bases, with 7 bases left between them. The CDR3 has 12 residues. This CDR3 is CASSQLLYTQYF. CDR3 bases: TGTGCCAGCAGCCAATTGTTATATACGCAGTATTTT. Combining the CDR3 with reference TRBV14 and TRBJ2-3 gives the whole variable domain EAGVTQFPSHSVIEKGQTVTLRCDPISGHDNLYWYRRVMGKEIKFLLHFVKESKQDESGMPNNRFLAERTGGTYSTLKVQPAELEDSGVYFCASSQLLYTQYFGPGTRLTVL.

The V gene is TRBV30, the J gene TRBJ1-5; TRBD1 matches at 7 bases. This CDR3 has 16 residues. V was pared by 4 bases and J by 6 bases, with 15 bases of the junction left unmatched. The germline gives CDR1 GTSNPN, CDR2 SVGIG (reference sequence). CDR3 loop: CAWNPGGLFRSQPQHF. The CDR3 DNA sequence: TGTGCCTGGAACCCAGGGGGTCTTTTTCGGAGTCAGCCCCAGCATTTT.

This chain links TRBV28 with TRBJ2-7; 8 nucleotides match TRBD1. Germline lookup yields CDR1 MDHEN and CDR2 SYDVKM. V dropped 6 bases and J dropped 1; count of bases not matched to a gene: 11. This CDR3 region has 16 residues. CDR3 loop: CASRQDRDSRSYEQYF. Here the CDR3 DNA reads TGTGCCAGCAGACAGGACAGGGATTCGAGGTCCTACGAGCAGTACTTC.

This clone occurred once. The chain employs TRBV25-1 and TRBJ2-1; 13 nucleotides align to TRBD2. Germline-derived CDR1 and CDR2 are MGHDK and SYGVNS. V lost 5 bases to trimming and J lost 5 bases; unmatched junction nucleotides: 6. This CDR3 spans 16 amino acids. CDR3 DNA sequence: TGTGCCAGCAGTCGAAAACTAGCGGGGGGGAACAATGAGCAGTTCTTC. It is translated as CASSRKLAGGNNEQFF.

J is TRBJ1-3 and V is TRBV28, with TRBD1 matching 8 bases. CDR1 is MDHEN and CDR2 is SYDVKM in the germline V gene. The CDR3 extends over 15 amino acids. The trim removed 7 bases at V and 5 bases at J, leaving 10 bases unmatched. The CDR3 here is CASNFYRTGRNTIYF. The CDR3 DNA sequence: TGTGCCAGCAATTTTTATCGGACAGGGAGAAACACCATATATTTT.

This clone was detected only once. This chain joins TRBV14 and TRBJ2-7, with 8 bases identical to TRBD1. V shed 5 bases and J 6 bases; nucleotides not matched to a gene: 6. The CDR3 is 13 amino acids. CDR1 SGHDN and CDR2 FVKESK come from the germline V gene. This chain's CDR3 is CASSAETGVEQYF. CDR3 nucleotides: TGTGCCAGCAGCGCAGAGACAGGGGTCGAGCAGTACTTC.

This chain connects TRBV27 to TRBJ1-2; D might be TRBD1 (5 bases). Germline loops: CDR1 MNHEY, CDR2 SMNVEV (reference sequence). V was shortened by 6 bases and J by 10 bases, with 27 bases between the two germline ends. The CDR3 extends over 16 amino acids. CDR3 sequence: CASSSSGTGGNGIYTF. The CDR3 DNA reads TGTGCCAGCAGCTCGTCGGGGACGGGGGGAAATGGGATCTACACCTTC.

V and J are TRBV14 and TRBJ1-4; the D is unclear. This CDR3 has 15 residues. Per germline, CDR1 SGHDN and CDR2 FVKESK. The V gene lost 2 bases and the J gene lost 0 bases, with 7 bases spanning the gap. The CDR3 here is CASSQLTATNEKLFF. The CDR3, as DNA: TGTGCCAGCAGCCAACTCACTGCAACTAATGAAAAACTGTTTTTT.

In DNA form, the CDR3 reads TGTGCCAGCAGTTCCTCGAGACCCCAGCATTTT. This translates into CASSSSRPQHF. The chain carries TRBV5-8 and TRBJ1-5; D remains unclear. Germline V gene sequence: CDR1 SGHTS, CDR2 YDEGEE. The V gene lost 5 bases and the J gene lost 10 bases, with 10 bases spanning the gap. The CDR3 contains 11 residues.

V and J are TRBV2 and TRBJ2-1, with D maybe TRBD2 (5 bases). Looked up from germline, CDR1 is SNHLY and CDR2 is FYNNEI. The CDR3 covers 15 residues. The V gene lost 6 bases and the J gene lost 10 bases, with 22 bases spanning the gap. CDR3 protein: CASRAGVLTTGEQFF. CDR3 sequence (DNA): TGTGCCAGCAGGGCTGGCGTCCTCACCACGGGGGAGCAGTTCTTC.

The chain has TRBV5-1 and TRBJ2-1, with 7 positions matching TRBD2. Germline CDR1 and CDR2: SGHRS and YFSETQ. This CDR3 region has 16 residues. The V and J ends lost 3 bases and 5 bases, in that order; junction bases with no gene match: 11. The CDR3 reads CASSSLAGVIDNEQFF. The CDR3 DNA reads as TGCGCCAGCAGCTCCCTCGCGGGGGTAATTGACAATGAGCAGTTCTTC.

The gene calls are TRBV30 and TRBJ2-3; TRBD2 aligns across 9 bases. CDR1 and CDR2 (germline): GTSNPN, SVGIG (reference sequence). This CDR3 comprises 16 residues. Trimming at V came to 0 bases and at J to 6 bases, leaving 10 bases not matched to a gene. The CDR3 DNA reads TGTGCCTGGAGTGTTGTCGGACTAGCGAGGGAGGATACGCAGTATTTT. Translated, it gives CAWSVVGLAREDTQYF.

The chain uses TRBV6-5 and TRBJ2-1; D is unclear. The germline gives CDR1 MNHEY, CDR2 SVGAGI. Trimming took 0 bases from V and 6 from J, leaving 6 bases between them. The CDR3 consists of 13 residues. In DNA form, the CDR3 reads TGTGCCAGCAGTTACTCCCCTACCAATGAGCAGTTCTTC. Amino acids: CASSYSPTNEQFF.

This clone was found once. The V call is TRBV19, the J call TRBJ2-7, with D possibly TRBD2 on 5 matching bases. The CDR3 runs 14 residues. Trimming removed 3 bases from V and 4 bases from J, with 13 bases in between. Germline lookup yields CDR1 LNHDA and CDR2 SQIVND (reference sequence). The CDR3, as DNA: TGTGCCAGTAGTATCCTCGGAGCGGATTACGAGCAGTACTTC. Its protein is CASSILGADYEQYF.

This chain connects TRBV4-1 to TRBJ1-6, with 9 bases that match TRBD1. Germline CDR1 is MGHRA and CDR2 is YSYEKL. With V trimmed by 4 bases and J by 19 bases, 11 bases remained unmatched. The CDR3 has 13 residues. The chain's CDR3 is CASSLMAGTGKHF. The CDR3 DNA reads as TGCGCCAGCAGCCTAATGGCCGGGACAGGGAAACACTTT.

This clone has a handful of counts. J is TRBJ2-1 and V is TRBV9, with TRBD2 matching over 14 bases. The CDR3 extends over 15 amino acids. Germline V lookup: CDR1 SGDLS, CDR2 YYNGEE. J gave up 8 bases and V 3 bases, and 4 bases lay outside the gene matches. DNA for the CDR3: TGTGCCAGCAGCGGGGGGACTAGCGGGAGCGATGAGCAGTTCTTC. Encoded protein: CASSGGTSGSDEQFF.

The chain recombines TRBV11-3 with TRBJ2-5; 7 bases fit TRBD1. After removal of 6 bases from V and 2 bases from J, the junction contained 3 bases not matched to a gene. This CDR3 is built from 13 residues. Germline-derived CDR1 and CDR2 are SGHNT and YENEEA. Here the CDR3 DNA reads TGTGCCAGCAGTTACAGGGGACAAGAGACCCAGTACTTC. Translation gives CASSYRGQETQYF.

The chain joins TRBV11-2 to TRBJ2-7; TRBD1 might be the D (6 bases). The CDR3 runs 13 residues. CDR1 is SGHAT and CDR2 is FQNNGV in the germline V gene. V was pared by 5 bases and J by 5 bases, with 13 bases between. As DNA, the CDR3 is TGTGCCAGCAGCCCACAGGGTGTCCACGAGCAGTACTTC. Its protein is CASSPQGVHEQYF.

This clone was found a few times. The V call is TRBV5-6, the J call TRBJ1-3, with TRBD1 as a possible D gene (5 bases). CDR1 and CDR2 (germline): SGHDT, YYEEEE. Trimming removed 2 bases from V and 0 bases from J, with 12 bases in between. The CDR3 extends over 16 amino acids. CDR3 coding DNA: TGTGCCAGCAGCTTCCCCACCGGGGGCTCTGGAAACACCATATATTTT. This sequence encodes CASSFPTGGSGNTIYF. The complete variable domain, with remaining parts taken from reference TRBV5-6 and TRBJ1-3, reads DAGVTQSPTHLIKTRGQQVTLRCSPKSGHDTVSWYQQALGQGPQFIFQYYEEEERQRGNFPDRFSGHQFPNYSSELNVNALLLGDSALYLCASSFPTGGSGNTIYFGEGSWLTVV.

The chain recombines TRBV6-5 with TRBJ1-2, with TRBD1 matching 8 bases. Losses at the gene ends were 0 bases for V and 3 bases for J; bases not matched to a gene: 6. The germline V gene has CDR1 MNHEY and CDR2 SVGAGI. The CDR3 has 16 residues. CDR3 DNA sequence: TGTGCCAGCAGTTACTCGAGCCAGGGGGCACACTATGGCTACACCTTC. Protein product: CASSYSSQGAHYGYTF.

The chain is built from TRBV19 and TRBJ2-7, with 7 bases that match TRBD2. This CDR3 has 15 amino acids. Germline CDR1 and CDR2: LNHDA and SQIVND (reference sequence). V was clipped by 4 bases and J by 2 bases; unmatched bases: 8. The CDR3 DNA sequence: TGTGCCAGTAGTACCTCCTCCGCGGGAGCCTACGAGCAGTACTTC. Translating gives CASSTSSAGAYEQYF.

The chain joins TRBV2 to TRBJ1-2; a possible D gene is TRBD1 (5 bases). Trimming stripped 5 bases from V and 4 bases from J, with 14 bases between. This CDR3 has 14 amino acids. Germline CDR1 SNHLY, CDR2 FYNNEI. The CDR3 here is CASSLSGFGYGYTF. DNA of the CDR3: TGTGCCAGCAGTTTGTCAGGGTTTGGCTATGGCTACACCTTC.

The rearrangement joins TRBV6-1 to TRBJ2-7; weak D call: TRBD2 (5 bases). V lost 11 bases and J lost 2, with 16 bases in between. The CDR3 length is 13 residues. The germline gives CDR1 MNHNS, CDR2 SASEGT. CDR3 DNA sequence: TGTGCCTGTGGAGGAGACGCTGCCTACGAGCAGTACTTC. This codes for CACGGDAAYEQYF.

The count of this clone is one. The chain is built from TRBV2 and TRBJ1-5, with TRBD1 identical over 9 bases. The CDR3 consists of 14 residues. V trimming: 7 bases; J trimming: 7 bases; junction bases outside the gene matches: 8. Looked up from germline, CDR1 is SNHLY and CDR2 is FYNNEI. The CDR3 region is CASKGGQGRQPQHF. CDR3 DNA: TGTGCCAGCAAAGGGGGACAGGGAAGGCAGCCCCAGCATTTT.

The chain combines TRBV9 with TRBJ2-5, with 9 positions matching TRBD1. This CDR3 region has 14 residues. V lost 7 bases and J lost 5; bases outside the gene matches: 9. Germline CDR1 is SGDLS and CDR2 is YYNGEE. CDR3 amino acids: CASASGQGRETQYF. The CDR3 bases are TGTGCCAGCGCGTCGGGACAGGGAAGGGAGACCCAGTACTTC.

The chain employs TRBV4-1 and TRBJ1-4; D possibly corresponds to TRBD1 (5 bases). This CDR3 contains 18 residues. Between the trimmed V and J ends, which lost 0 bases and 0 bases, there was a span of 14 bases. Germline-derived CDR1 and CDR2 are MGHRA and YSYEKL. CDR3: CASSQDLLQGATNEKLFF. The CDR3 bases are TGCGCCAGCAGCCAAGATTTACTCCAAGGGGCAACTAATGAAAAACTGTTTTTT.

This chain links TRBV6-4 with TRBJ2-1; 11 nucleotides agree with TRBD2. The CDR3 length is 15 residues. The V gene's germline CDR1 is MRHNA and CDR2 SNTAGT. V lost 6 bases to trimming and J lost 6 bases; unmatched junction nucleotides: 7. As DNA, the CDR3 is TGTGCCAGCAGCCTGGGACTAGCGGAGGGCAATGAGCAGTTCTTC. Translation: CASSLGLAEGNEQFF.